The entry that follows covers one T cell receptor beta chain sequence. The target of this receptor is not known. No much larger clone is present one base from it, and per-base qualities are unavailable. V is pared back by 6 bases and J by 10 bases, with 13 bases lying between the germline termini. The germline V gene (reference sequence) provides CDR1 DFQATT and CDR2 SNEGSKA. Inclusive of the bounding cysteine and phenylalanine, the CDR3 is 11 residues long. Kept here is only the CDR3 DNA, which spans 33 bases and is read in frame from base 1. The source of the sample is a study of blood T cells in healthy people across ages (dated by TCRdb to about 2015). Concerning the study at large: Template switching captured roughly one uniquely barcoded TCR beta cDNA molecule per two T cells in model experiments. To track age-related changes in TCR beta repertoire diversity, the study relied on deep sequencing normalized with unique cDNA molecular identifiers. The donors were split into four age groups: young (average roughly 15 years), middle-aged (about 40), aged (roughly 60) and long-lived (more than 80). To avoid experimental bias, donors of different ages were randomly spread across the sequencing lanes. Using the same blood draw, the study looked at two additional independent replicas of 1 million unique cDNA reads for two donors, one aged 18 to 30 and the other aged 80 or older. Study-wide conclusions, independent of this receptor: Bulk unsorted PBMC profiling prevented conclusive comparison of naive and antigen-experienced compartments. Compared with the aged group, the long-lived group had more naive CD4+ T cells, fewer expanded clones and increased TCR diversity, suggesting age selection. Observed TCR beta diversity per million T cells fell roughly linearly with age, and a significant reduction was already apparent by age approximately 40. Observed TCR beta diversity correlated strongly with the percentage of naive T cells measured by flow cytometry. Estimates of total diversity from one million sequenced T cells were regarded as lower bounds and underestimates. The CMV infection status of donors was not known, potentially confounding age-related changes in expanded clonotypes.

Systemically healthy Caucasian individuals from Russia, some 40 in total and aged about 6 to 95 years, were included as donors. Each donor gave 8 to 10 milliliters of peripheral blood, collected into EDTA-treated Vacutainer tubes. PBMCs were isolated by Ficoll-Paque density-gradient centrifugation, with at least 6.5 million obtained per sample. Trizol reagent was used to extract total RNA from the PBMCs, yielding at least 6 micrograms per sample. Naive CD45RAhigh/CD27high T cell percentages were measured by flow cytometry on a PBMC aliquot from every donor. Library prep was done by 5' RACE. The reads were generated on an Illumina HiSeq 2500. A second PCR of about 7 to 12 cycles was performed with a sample-barcoded 5' primer and a J-beta primer mix. A template-switch 5' adaptor carrying 12 random nucleotides introduced a unique molecular identifier onto each TCR beta cDNA molecule. At least 2.5 million CDR3-containing paired-end reads were obtained from each sample. First-strand cDNA synthesis was performed from all RNA using the Mint cDNA synthesis kit, with priming by a TRBC-specific oligonucleotide. After uracil-DNA glycosylase treatment, a first 18-cycle PCR used universal primers M1SS and BC2_uni_R on all cDNA. The paper's processing steps were these. Each sample was normalized by randomly selecting 1 million high-quality reads, each carrying a distinct molecular identifier. Reads sharing molecular identifiers were discarded rather than binned into consensus sequences. MiTCR, set to a Q25 quality threshold and the strictest error-elimination algorithm, was used for CDR3 identification, clonotype clustering and error correction. Lower-bound total TCR beta diversity was estimated with a nonparametric unseen species model using Euler transformation. TCRdb trimmed public reads at Q25 via fastp, called clones via MiXCR and kept in-frame beta chains. Identical CDR3 proteins give one entry, which carries the most common genes and DNA. In this record, the V and J calls reflect TCRdb's handling and not the investigators' own analysis. The sample contains some 710,000 distinct CDR3 sequences, approximately 22% of them found a single time. Clones ranked in the top ten supply 20% to 25% of the sample.

The rearrangement joined TRBV20-1 to TRBJ2-1, with TRBD1 tentatively as D gene (5 bases match). The source is a man aged 70-80 years in good health. The specimen sequenced was blood. The DNA sequence is as follows: TGCAGTGCCCAACTCCGACAGGAGCAGTTCTTC. Translated, this is CSAQLRQEQFF.